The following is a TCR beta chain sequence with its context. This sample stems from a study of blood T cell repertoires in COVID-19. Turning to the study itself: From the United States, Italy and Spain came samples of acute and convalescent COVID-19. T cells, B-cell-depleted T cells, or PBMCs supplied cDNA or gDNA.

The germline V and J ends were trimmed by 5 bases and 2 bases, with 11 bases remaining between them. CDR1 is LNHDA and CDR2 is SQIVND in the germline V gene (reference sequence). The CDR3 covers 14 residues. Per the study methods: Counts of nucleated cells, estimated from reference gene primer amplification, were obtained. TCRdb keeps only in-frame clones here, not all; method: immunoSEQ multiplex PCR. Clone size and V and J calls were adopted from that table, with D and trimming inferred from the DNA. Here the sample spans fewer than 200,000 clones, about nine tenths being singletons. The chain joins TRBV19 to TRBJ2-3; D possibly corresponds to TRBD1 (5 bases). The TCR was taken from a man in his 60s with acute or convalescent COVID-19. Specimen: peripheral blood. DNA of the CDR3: TGTGCCAGTAGTTCTTCCAGGGTCACAGATACGCAGTATTTT. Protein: CASSSSRVTDTQYF.